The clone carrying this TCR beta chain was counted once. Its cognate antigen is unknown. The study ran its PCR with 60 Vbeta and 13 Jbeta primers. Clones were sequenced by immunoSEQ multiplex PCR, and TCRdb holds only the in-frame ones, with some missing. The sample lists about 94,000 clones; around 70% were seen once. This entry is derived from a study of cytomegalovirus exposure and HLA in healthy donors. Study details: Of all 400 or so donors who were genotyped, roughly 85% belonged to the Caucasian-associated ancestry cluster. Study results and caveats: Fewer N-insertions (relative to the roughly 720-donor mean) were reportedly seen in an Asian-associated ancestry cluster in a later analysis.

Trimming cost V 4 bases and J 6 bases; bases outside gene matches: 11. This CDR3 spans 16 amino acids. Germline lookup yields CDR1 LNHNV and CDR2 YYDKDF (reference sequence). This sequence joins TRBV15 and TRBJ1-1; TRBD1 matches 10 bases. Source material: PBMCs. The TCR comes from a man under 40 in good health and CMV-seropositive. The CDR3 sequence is CATSTRTGGDLPEAFF. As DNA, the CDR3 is TGTGCCACCAGCACAAGGACAGGGGGAGATCTTCCTGAAGCTTTCTTT. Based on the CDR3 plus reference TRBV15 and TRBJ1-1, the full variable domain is DAMVIQNPRYQVTQFGKPVTLSCSQTLNHNVMYWYQQKSSQAPKLLFHYYDKDFNNEADTPDNFQSRRPNTSFCFLDIRSPGLGDTAMYLCATSTRTGGDLPEAFFGQGTRLTVV.